This T cell receptor beta chain was sequenced in a study of CD8+ T cells in alopecia areata (dated by TCRdb to about 2018). In terms of the full investigation: Treated patients were enrolled in an open-label pilot trial of oral tofacitinib, 5 to 10 mg twice daily, for moderate-to-severe alopecia areata. Patients received tofacitinib for 6 to 18 months and were then followed off drug for 6 months to check for delayed response and recurrence. To study T cell clonal expansion in alopecia areata, the researchers applied high-throughput TCRbeta sequencing to both the C3H/HeJ mouse model and human patients. Human TCRbeta sequencing covered scalp tissue and sorted CD4+ and CD8+ peripheral blood T cells from patchy and totalis/universalis alopecia areata patients and healthy controls. Biopsies were taken from tofacitinib-treated patients at baseline and at 4 and 24 weeks of treatment, and a later scalp biopsy was taken in several of the tofacitinib-treated patients. Scalp clonality was compared among normal scalp (n=4), patchy alopecia areata scalp (n=8), and alopecia totalis/universalis scalp (n=8). RNA came from the PAXgene miRNA kit for fixed scalp, the miRNeasy kit for PBMCs, and the RNeasy kit for mouse skin. TCRbeta CDR3 regions were amplified by immunoSEQ multiplex PCR using 35 Vbeta forward and 13 Jbeta reverse primers. Overall study outcomes, separate from this receptor: Compared with normal scalp, lesional scalp had higher clonality and more expanded CD8+ clones, particularly in alopecia totalis/universalis, a pattern that suggests antigenic drive. Unlike mouse skin, which is dominated by gammadelta T cells, normal human skin has resident alphabeta T cells that are also sequenced, and this complicates analysis of the scalp TCR repertoire. TCR sequences shared between patients were less clear than in mice, possibly partly because of HLA diversity in the patient population.

The receptor library was made with the immunoSEQ multiplex PCR assay. To provide template for TCR sequencing, every sample had RNA extracted and reverse transcribed into cDNA. SuperScript III was used to make first-strand cDNA, primed with a 2:1 mix of oligo-dT and random hexamers. A synthetic immune receptor repertoire was used to gauge amplification bias, and whatever bias remained was removed computationally. For the original study's pipeline: Raw reads were preprocessed to remove errors, and CDR3 was defined according to IMGT conventions as the region from the conserved cysteine to phenylalanine. Clonality was computed by normalizing Shannon entropy by log2 of the number of productive unique TCRs and subtracting the result from 1. Whether scalp clones were CD4 or CD8 was inferred by matching scalp TCRbeta sequences against CD4 and CD8 repertoires sorted from blood. Not all clones reach the TCRdb copy of this immuneACCESS table, which keeps in-frame sequences only. Checked studies attribute under half of the gap to unresolved V genes and leave the rest unexplained. V, J and clone size derive from that table, while D and trimming were established from the DNA sequence. The sample yields thousands of clones; about 67% were counted once. The ten most abundant clones make up 20% to 25% of the sample.

Concerning this clone itself: The antigen it binds to is not known. It has no much larger one-base neighbor in the sample; base qualities were not kept.

This specimen's time point label, per the study, means: baseline before oral tofacitinib. From alopecia areata patients, peripheral blood was collected along with lesional scalp punch biopsies. Human scalp biopsies went straight into PAXgene tissue containers for immediate fixation. From the germline V gene, CDR1 is MNHEY and CDR2 is SVGAGI. The CDR3 measures 15 amino acids from cysteine to phenylalanine. This entry keeps only the CDR3 DNA: 45 bases, framed from base 1. For this chain, trimming is 5 bases at the V end and 6 bases at the J end, and the number of junction bases without a gene match is 12.

This sequence uses TRBV6-5 and TRBJ2-7; TRBD2 matches 8 bases in the middle. This specimen was skin, taken at week 0. The TCR comes from a human donor with alopecia areata. The DNA sequence follows: TGTGCCAGCAGTCCTGAGCTCGGGACTAGTACCGAGCAGTACTTC. It translates to CASSPELGTSTEQYF.